These T cell receptor beta chains were read from a single sample in a study of regulatory T cells in long-lasting Graves disease. A single record per CDR3 protein comes from TCRdb applying MiXCR to the multiplex PCR reads. The sample contains some 230,000 distinct CDR3 sequences, around 16% of which appear only once. The source was peripheral blood mononuclear cells (PBMCs), collected at new diagnosis, from a patient treated with antithyroid drugs. Receptors originate from a female donor with Graves disease. Each CDR3 is given with its conserved first and last residue. The order of the fields is J gene, D gene, V gene, clone size, CDR3 protein, CDR3 DNA. The D gene is left open where the match is weak. The size entry is marked missing in some rows and otherwise reads once, few, many or a size class.

>TRBJ1-4|.|TRBV12-3/TRBV12-4|many
CASSLGLGEGEKLFF
TGTGCCAGCAGTTTAGGTTTGGGGGAAGGAGAAAAACTGTTTTTT
>TRBJ2-1|.|TRBV2|.
CASSEAGSLAYNEQFF
TGTGCCAGCAGTGAAGCAGGAAGCTTAGCCTACAATGAGCAGTTCTTC
>TRBJ2-2|.|TRBV11-3|.
CASSYPGFTGELFF
TGTGCCAGCAGCTATCCAGGGTTCACCGGGGAGCTGTTTTTT
>TRBJ2-5|.|TRBV7-9|many
CASSSYGGRGETQYF
TGTGCCAGCAGCAGCTACGGGGGGCGAGGAGAGACCCAGTACTTC
>TRBJ1-1|.|TRBV10-3|many
CAISEIMGSEAFF
TGTGCCATCAGTGAGATTATGGGTAGTGAAGCTTTCTTT
>TRBJ1-4|TRBD1|TRBV19|many
CASSSRQGLGEKLFF
TGTGCCAGTAGTTCCAGACAGGGTCTCGGGGAAAAACTGTTTTTT
>TRBJ2-7|.|TRBV6-1|many
CASSEWSYEQYF
TGTGCCAGCAGTGAGTGGAGCTACGAGCAGTACTTC
>TRBJ2-1|.|TRBV6-5|many
CASSYLRGRNNEQFF
TGTGCCAGCAGTTACTTGCGAGGTCGAAACAATGAGCAGTTCTTC
>TRBJ1-2|.|TRBV6-1|many
CASSEGVGNYGYTF
TGTGCCAGCAGTGAAGGGGTCGGGAACTATGGCTACACCTTC
>TRBJ2-3|.|TRBV7-2|.
CASSLAPSRRDTQYF
TGTGCCAGCAGCTTAGCCCCCAGCAGGAGAGATACGCAGTATTTT
>TRBJ2-4|.|TRBV20-1|many
CSAEPGLPYKNIQYF
TGCAGTGCAGAACCGGGACTCCCCTATAAAAACATTCAGTACTTC
>TRBJ1-1|.|TRBV20-1|many
CSARDYWGNTEAFF
TGCAGTGCTAGAGACTACTGGGGGAACACTGAAGCTTTCTTT
>TRBJ2-7|TRBD2|TRBV6-1|many
CASRQSGSGGSYEQYF
TGTGCCAGCAGGCAGAGTGGTAGCGGGGGTTCCTACGAGCAGTACTTC
>TRBJ2-7|TRBD2|TRBV9|.
CASSAAGGAGYEQYF
TGTGCCAGCAGCGCAGCGGGAGGGGCCGGGTACGAGCAGTACTTC
>TRBJ2-5|.|TRBV2|many
CASSQPGRQETQYF
TGTGCCAGCAGTCAACCGGGGCGGCAAGAGACCCAGTACTTC
>TRBJ2-7|TRBD2|TRBV7-2|many
CASSSSAGKNEQYF
TGTGCCAGCAGCTCTTCAGCGGGGAAGAACGAGCAGTACTTC
>TRBJ1-4|.|TRBV7-8|many
CASSLLGGQNEKLFF
TGTGCCAGCAGCTTATTGGGGGGGCAAAATGAAAAACTGTTTTTT
>TRBJ1-4|TRBD1|TRBV19|many
CASSSPYRDRVDQLFF
TGTGCCAGTAGTTCCCCCTACCGGGACAGGGTAGATCAACTGTTTTTT
>TRBJ2-7|TRBD2|TRBV7-2|many
CASSAGTSESYEQYF
TGTGCCAGCAGCGCCGGGACTAGCGAATCCTACGAGCAGTACTTC
>TRBJ1-1|.|TRBV9|many
CASSAGGGNTEAFF
TGTGCCAGCAGCGCCGGCGGGGGGAACACTGAAGCTTTCTTT
>TRBJ1-6|.|TRBV6-1|few
CASSDKGNFRAYNSPLHF
TGTGCCAGCAGTGATAAAGGGAACTTTCGGGCCTATAATTCACCCCTCCACTTT
>TRBJ1-3|.|TRBV9|many
CASTTEGGAGNTIYF
TGTGCCAGCACCACAGAGGGGGGAGCTGGAAACACCATATATTTT
>TRBJ2-7|.|TRBV18|many
CASSPGRDEQYF
TGTGCCAGCTCACCAGGACGGGACGAGCAGTACTTC
>TRBJ1-6|.|TRBV18|many
CASSLNSARYNSPLHF
TGTGCCAGCTCACTGAACAGCGCTCGCTATAATTCACCCCTCCACTTT
>TRBJ2-7|TRBD2|TRBV5-4|few
CASSLNGRADEQYF
TGTGCCAGCAGCTTGAACGGGAGGGCGGACGAGCAGTACTTC
>TRBJ2-7|TRBD2|TRBV20-1|many
CSARDKKTSGAYEQYF
TGCAGTGCTAGAGATAAAAAGACTAGCGGAGCCTACGAGCAGTACTTC
>TRBJ1-1|TRBD1|TRBV12-3/TRBV12-4|many
CASSPGQVMNTEAFF
TGTGCCAGCAGTCCGGGACAGGTAATGAACACTGAAGCTTTCTTT
>TRBJ1-1|.|TRBV18|many
CASSQTAVNTEAFF
TGTGCCAGCTCACAGACAGCCGTGAACACTGAAGCTTTCTTT
>TRBJ1-2|TRBD1|TRBV12-3/TRBV12-4|.
CASSSGTGQYGYTF
TGTGCCAGCAGTTCCGGGACAGGCCAATATGGCTACACCTTC
>TRBJ1-1|.|TRBV30|many
CAWSYTRLHPFF
TGTGCCTGGAGTTACACCAGGCTGCACCCTTTCTTT
>TRBJ2-7|TRBD1|TRBV9|many
CASSEGQGQEQYF
TGTGCCAGCAGCGAGGGACAGGGGCAGGAGCAGTACTTC
>TRBJ2-7|.|TRBV7-6|few
CASSLNGYYEQYF
TGTGCCAGCAGCTTAAATGGATACTACGAGCAGTACTTC
>TRBJ1-2|.|TRBV5-5|.
CASSFSKGGYTF
TGTGCCAGCAGCTTCTCTAAGGGTGGCTACACCTTC
>TRBJ1-1|.|TRBV19|.
CATTGHPNTEAFF
TGTGCCACTACGGGACATCCGAACACTGAAGCTTTCTTT
>TRBJ2-1|TRBD2|TRBV20-1|many
CSARTSGYNEQFF
TGCAGTGCTCGGACTAGCGGATACAATGAGCAGTTCTTC
>TRBJ2-7|TRBD1|TRBV20-1|many
CSARRVGTDYEQYF
TGCAGTGCTAGACGCGTCGGGACAGACTACGAGCAGTACTTC
>TRBJ2-3|.|TRBV3-1|many
CASSQRSSGDTQYF
TGTGCCAGCAGCCAAAGGTCCTCTGGAGATACGCAGTATTTT
>TRBJ2-3|TRBD2|TRBV6-1|many
CASRGSGGEDTQYF
TGTGCCAGCAGAGGATCGGGAGGTGAGGATACGCAGTATTTT
>TRBJ1-1|.|TRBV19|many
CASSMQGTTEAFF
TGTGCCAGTAGTATGCAGGGGACGACTGAAGCTTTCTTT
>TRBJ2-3|.|TRBV11-3|many
CASAPGGGDTQYF
TGTGCCAGCGCCCCAGGTGGCGGAGATACGCAGTATTTT
>TRBJ2-7|TRBD2|TRBV5-1|many
CASSASGSNEQYF
TGCGCCAGCAGCGCTAGCGGGAGTAACGAGCAGTACTTC
>TRBJ2-2|.|TRBV7-9|many
CASRVFLPNTGELFF
TGTGCCAGCAGGGTCTTTCTTCCGAACACCGGGGAGCTGTTTTTT
>TRBJ2-2|TRBD2|TRBV12-3/TRBV12-4|many
CASRGGDPGSGELFF
TGTGCCAGCAGGGGGGGGGATCCAGGGAGCGGGGAGCTGTTTTTT
>TRBJ2-7|.|TRBV6-1|.
CASSPPGTLRYEQYF
TGTGCCAGCAGCCCGCCCGGGACTCTTCGCTACGAGCAGTACTTC
>TRBJ2-2|.|TRBV5-4|many
CASSLEVTGVDTGELFF
TGTGCCAGCAGCTTAGAGGTGACGGGTGTGGACACCGGGGAGCTGTTTTTT
>TRBJ2-3|.|TRBV7-2|.
CASSLESSYTQYF
TGTGCCAGCAGCTTAGAGTCGTCCTATACGCAGTATTTT
>TRBJ1-5|.|TRBV2|.
CAGTGRRAGNQPQHF
TGTGCCGGAACCGGCAGAAGGGCGGGCAATCAGCCCCAGCATTTT
>TRBJ2-1|.|TRBV24-1|many
CATSDSKGREQFF
TGTGCCACCAGTGATTCAAAAGGGCGGGAGCAGTTCTTC